The clone carrying this T cell receptor (beta chain) was counted a single time. The source of the sample is a study of blood T cell repertoires in COVID-19. Study-wide background: In each case, the material was cDNA or gDNA derived from T cells, B-cell-depleted T cells, or PBMCs.

The CDR3 runs 13 residues. Germline CDR1 and CDR2: MNHEY and SVGAGI. Between the trimmed V and J ends, which lost 7 bases and 3 bases, there was a span of 11 bases. Only in-frame clones appear in the TCRdb table, and some are missing; sequencing was by immunoSEQ multiplex PCR. Found here are 78,000 or so clones, more than 65% of them singletons; the top ten hold more than 10%. The receptor's source is a man older than 75 with acute or convalescent COVID-19. The sequencing input was peripheral blood. The chain has TRBV6-5 and TRBJ2-3, with unresolved D. CDR3 protein: CASMKPGTDTQYF. The DNA of the CDR3 is TGTGCCAGCATGAAGCCCGGGACAGATACGCAGTATTTT.